The sequence of this T cell receptor (beta chain) was determined in a study of T cell changes during pregnancy in multiple sclerosis. This CDR3 spans 15 amino acids. Clones were sequenced by immunoSEQ multiplex PCR, and TCRdb holds only the in-frame ones, with some missing. This sample has some 70,000 clones, with about 91% found just once. The clonotype originates from a female donor in good health, enrolled as a control in a pregnancy study. The input for sequencing was peripheral blood, taken in the second trimester of pregnancy. The chain is built from TRBV1 and TRBJ2-2; the listed D gene, TRBD2, was not tested against the DNA. TRBV1 constitutes a pseudogene. In DNA form, the CDR3 reads TGCACCAGCAGCCAAGAAAAGGACTCCACCGGGGAGCTGTTTTTT. Encoded protein: CTSSQEKDSTGELFF.